These T cell receptor beta chains were read from a single sample in a study of T cell repertoires and HLA-DP antigens. Assay: immunoSEQ multiplex PCR; the TCRdb copy retains only in-frame clones and omits some. The repertoire consists of about 73,000 clones, with over 75% occurring once and the leading ten covering about 1.6%. The antigens these receptors bind are not known. Sequenced material: CD4+ T cells from PBMCs. The source of these receptors is a man aged 55 to 70 in good health and CMV-seronegative. Each CDR3 is given with its conserved first and last residue. Each record gives: D gene, CDR3 length, J gene, V gene, clone size, CDR3 DNA, CDR3 protein. A D gene is named only where the DNA matches it firmly. The size field is filled for only some rows; it gives once, few, many or a size class.

d_gene: TRBD1
len: 14
j_gene: TRBJ1-1
v_gene: TRBV28
abundance: once
CDR3nt: TGTGCCAGCAGTGTGGACAGGGCTACTCTTGAAGCTTTCTTT
CDR3aa: CASSVDRATLEAFF

d_gene: -
len: 16
j_gene: TRBJ1-4
v_gene: TRBV14
abundance: -
CDR3nt: TGTGCCAGCAGCCAAGATATTGGGGGCTACGGGGAAAAACTGTTTTTT
CDR3aa: CASSQDIGGYGEKLFF

d_gene: -
len: 15
j_gene: TRBJ1-2
v_gene: TRBV19
abundance: -
CDR3nt: TGTGCCAGTAGTATTTCTTTCCAGGGTAGCTATGGCTACACCTTC
CDR3aa: CASSISFQGSYGYTF

d_gene: -
len: 16
j_gene: TRBJ1-3
v_gene: TRBV30
abundance: -
CDR3nt: TGTGCCTGGAGTGCTCCGACAGTCAACTCTGGAAACACCATATATTTT
CDR3aa: CAWSAPTVNSGNTIYF

d_gene: -
len: 14
j_gene: TRBJ1-2
v_gene: TRBV19
abundance: -
CDR3nt: TGTGCCAGTAGCGAACAAGGATGGGGGTATGGCTACACCTTC
CDR3aa: CASSEQGWGYGYTF

d_gene: -
len: 13
j_gene: TRBJ2-5
v_gene: TRBV10-2
abundance: -
CDR3nt: TGCGCCAGCAGTGTAGGGAGCCAAGAGACCCAGTACTTC
CDR3aa: CASSVGSQETQYF

d_gene: TRBD1
len: 13
j_gene: TRBJ1-2
v_gene: TRBV6-6
abundance: -
CDR3nt: TGTGCCAGCAGCCCCGGGACAGGGTATGGCTACACCTTC
CDR3aa: CASSPGTGYGYTF

d_gene: TRBD1
len: 14
j_gene: TRBJ1-1
v_gene: TRBV5-1
abundance: -
CDR3nt: TGCGCCAGCAGCCCGCAGGGGGCCAACACTGAAGCTTTCTTT
CDR3aa: CASSPQGANTEAFF

d_gene: -
len: 15
j_gene: TRBJ1-4
v_gene: TRBV15
abundance: -
CDR3nt: TGTGCCACCAGCAGAGGGACCTTCGCAAATGAAAAACTGTTTTTT
CDR3aa: CATSRGTFANEKLFF

d_gene: -
len: 12
j_gene: TRBJ2-2
v_gene: TRBV7-2
abundance: -
CDR3nt: TGTGCCAGCAGCTTAAGGACCGGGGAGCTGTTTTTT
CDR3aa: CASSLRTGELFF

d_gene: TRBD1
len: 14
j_gene: TRBJ1-1
v_gene: TRBV7-9
abundance: -
CDR3nt: TGTGCCAGCAGTAGGGACAGGGGGCTGTCTGAAGCTTTCTTT
CDR3aa: CASSRDRGLSEAFF

d_gene: TRBD1
len: 15
j_gene: TRBJ2-1
v_gene: TRBV4-2
abundance: -
CDR3nt: TGTGCCAGCAGCCACTCGGGACAGTGGCAGAATGAGCAGTTCTTC
CDR3aa: CASSHSGQWQNEQFF

d_gene: TRBD1
len: 15
j_gene: TRBJ1-4
v_gene: TRBV5-6
abundance: -
CDR3nt: TGTGCCAGCAGCGCCCAGGGGGCAAGTAATGAAAAACTGTTTTTT
CDR3aa: CASSAQGASNEKLFF

d_gene: -
len: 15
j_gene: TRBJ2-2
v_gene: TRBV11-2
abundance: once
CDR3nt: TGTGCCAGCAGCTTAAACAGGGGAGGGACCGGGGAGCTGTTTTTT
CDR3aa: CASSLNRGGTGELFF

d_gene: -
len: 12
j_gene: TRBJ2-7
v_gene: TRBV29-1
abundance: once
CDR3nt: TGCAACGCTCCAGAGGAAGGCGACGAGCAGTACTTC
CDR3aa: CNAPEEGDEQYF

d_gene: -
len: 13
j_gene: TRBJ2-5
v_gene: TRBV7-9
abundance: -
CDR3nt: TGTGCCAGCAGCTTAGGGGGGCAGAGGGCCCAGTACTTC
CDR3aa: CASSLGGQRAQYF

d_gene: -
len: 13
j_gene: TRBJ1-2
v_gene: TRBV4-1
abundance: -
CDR3nt: TGCGCCAGCAGCCAAGAAACAGGCTATGGCTACACCTTC
CDR3aa: CASSQETGYGYTF

d_gene: -
len: 15
j_gene: TRBJ1-2
v_gene: TRBV7-9
abundance: -
CDR3nt: TGTGCCAGCAGCCTGGAAGGGGTCGTAGGCTATGGCTACACCTTC
CDR3aa: CASSLEGVVGYGYTF

d_gene: -
len: 15
j_gene: TRBJ2-1
v_gene: TRBV5-1
abundance: -
CDR3nt: TGCGCCAGCAGCTTGGGACCAACCGACTACAATGAGCAGTTCTTC
CDR3aa: CASSLGPTDYNEQFF

d_gene: -
len: 12
j_gene: TRBJ1-2
v_gene: TRBV2
abundance: -
CDR3nt: TGTGCCAGCAGTGAACCCCGTGGAGGGCTCACCTTC
CDR3aa: CASSEPRGGLTF

d_gene: -
len: 12
j_gene: TRBJ1-5
v_gene: TRBV7-2
abundance: -
CDR3nt: TGTGCCAGCAGCGAGGGCAATCAGCCCCAGCATTTT
CDR3aa: CASSEGNQPQHF

d_gene: -
len: 14
j_gene: TRBJ1-1
v_gene: TRBV18
abundance: -
CDR3nt: TGTGCCAGCTCACCGCCCAGGGATAACACTGAAGCTTTCTTT
CDR3aa: CASSPPRDNTEAFF

d_gene: TRBD1
len: 12
j_gene: TRBJ2-4
v_gene: TRBV11-2
abundance: -
CDR3nt: TGTGCCAGCAGCCCACAGGGGGACATTCAGTACTTC
CDR3aa: CASSPQGDIQYF